Listed here is a single TCR beta chain. What it binds is not known. This entry comes from a study of siplizumab effects on memory and regulatory T cells. Notes on the study in general: The diversity of naive T cells seemed greater than that of memory cells, and their alloresponse contribution seemed major. Roughly 75-95% of proliferating CD4+ or CD8+ clones defied assignment to a naive or memory phenotype. The mapping of alloreactive clones to unstimulated subsets covered only a minor fraction of them.

The V gene's germline CDR1 is MNHEY and CDR2 SMNVEV (reference sequence). The CDR3 consists of 12 residues. V was pared by 6 bases and J by 7 bases, with 13 bases between. Assay: immunoSEQ multiplex PCR; the TCRdb copy retains only in-frame clones and omits some. Among some 80,000 clones, roughly 94% were seen once, and the ten largest hold less than 20%. The sequence derives from a human donor in good health. V is TRBV27 and J is TRBJ2-7, with a possible D match to TRBD2 (5 bases). Sequencing input: CD8+ T cells sorted from blood. The CDR3 DNA reads TGTGCCAGCAGCAACGGACTCGCGGAGCAGTACTTC. Translation gives CASSNGLAEQYF.